This TCR beta chain was identified in a study of T cell repertoires in ileal Crohn's disease. Data came from immunoSEQ multiplex PCR; TCRdb stores just in-frame clones and leaves some out. The data hold about 8,400 clones, with around 80% observed a single time. Patients were adults with ileal or ileocolonic Crohn's disease needing resection. The junction had 1 base not matched to a gene; V was cut back by 0 bases and J by 4 bases. This CDR3 has 14 residues. Germline CDR1 is SGDLS and CDR2 is YYNGEE. General study findings and limits: Compared with non-smokers, active smokers at surgery showed more clonal expansions. Endoscopic recurrence occurred in every patient whose clonality exceeded 26.8%. Sorted CD8 T cells held more high-frequency clones than CD4.

A note on this clone: Its antigen is still unknown.

Sequencing was done on a sample of ileal tissue. The receptor was isolated from an adult with Crohn's disease. The chain carries TRBV9 and TRBJ2-5; 9 bases agree with TRBD1. The CDR3: CASSVEDRGETQYF. The CDR3 nucleotides are TGTGCCAGCAGCGTAGAGGACAGGGGAGAGACCCAGTACTTC.